Listed below are T cell receptor beta chains from one sample, sequenced in a study of blood T cell repertoires in COVID-19. Some clones are missing from TCRdb's copy, which holds only in-frame ones; the method was immunoSEQ multiplex PCR. The sample has approximately 220,000 clones; approximately 80% are singletons. Sequencing was carried out using peripheral blood. These TCRs come from a woman between 55 and 75 years old who had recovered from COVID-19. The CDR3 runs from the conserved cysteine through the conserved F or W. D genes are given only for firm matches. Clone size is not always given. Where it is, it says once, few, many or a class for expanded clones.

-,-,TRBV29-1,TRBJ2-7,CSVDRGYEQYF,TGCAGCGTTGACAGGGGCTACGAGCAGTACTTC
TRBD2,-,TRBV30,TRBJ2-2,CAWSPPRTSGRRELFF,TGTGCCTGGAGTCCGCCCCGGACTAGCGGTCGCAGGGAGCTGTTTTTT
TRBD2,-,TRBV5-1,TRBJ2-1,CASSLDLAGFSYNEQFF,TGCGCCAGCAGCTTGGATCTAGCGGGGTTCTCCTACAATGAGCAGTTCTTC
TRBD2,-,TRBV4-3,TRBJ2-4,CASSQELAGGIAKNIQYF,TGCGCCAGCAGCCAAGAACTAGCGGGGGGAATAGCCAAAAACATTCAGTACTTC
TRBD1,once,TRBV18,TRBJ2-2,CASSQRTGGTGELFF,TGTGCCAGCTCCCAACGGACAGGGGGGACCGGGGAGCTGTTTTTT
TRBD1,-,TRBV18,TRBJ1-1,CASSPGTARNTEAFF,TGTGCCAGCTCACCGGGGACAGCACGGAACACTGAAGCTTTCTTT
TRBD1,-,TRBV15,TRBJ1-5,CATSRDERGRAGQPQHF,TGTGCCACCAGCAGAGATGAGAGGGGGCGGGCAGGGCAGCCCCAGCATTTT
TRBD1,-,TRBV2,TRBJ2-7,CASSLRGQGSYEQYF,TGTGCCAGCAGTCTGAGGGGACAGGGGTCCTACGAGCAGTACTTC
-,-,TRBV30,TRBJ2-2,CACSAGQRDTGELFF,TGTGCCTGTTCGGCCGGTCAGCGAGACACCGGGGAGCTGTTTTTT
-,-,TRBV5-1,TRBJ1-1,CASSLEGVGAVAFF,TGCGCCAGCAGCTTGGAGGGGGTCGGCGCGGTGGCTTTCTTT
TRBD1,-,TRBV2,TRBJ2-7,CASYGTGSFSSSYEQYF,TGTGCCAGCTACGGGACAGGCAGCTTTAGTTCTTCCTACGAGCAGTACTTC
TRBD2,few,TRBV4-1,TRBJ2-3,CASSQTGLAGPDTQYF,TGCGCCAGCAGCCAGACGGGACTAGCGGGGCCCGATACGCAGTATTTT
-,few,TRBV2,TRBJ2-5,CASKGLQETQYF,TGTGCCAGCAAGGGACTTCAAGAGACCCAGTACTTC
-,-,TRBV6-5,TRBJ2-3,CASSYVITDTQYF,TGTGCCAGCAGTTACGTTATCACAGATACGCAGTATTTT
-,-,TRBV5-1,TRBJ2-1,CASSFSRDWVYNEQFF,TGCGCCAGCAGCTTTAGCCGGGACTGGGTATACAATGAGCAGTTCTTC
-,-,TRBV3-1/TRBV3-2,TRBJ1-2,CASSQTPRTGGYGYTF,TGTGCCAGCAGCCAAACCCCAAGGACGGGGGGGTATGGCTACACCTTC
TRBD2,-,TRBV18,TRBJ2-3,CASSKVAGASTDTQYF,TGTGCCAGCTCAAAGGTAGCGGGGGCGAGCACAGATACGCAGTATTTT
-,many,TRBV6-5,TRBJ1-2,CASREVRDYGYTF,TGTGCCAGCAGGGAGGTTAGAGACTATGGCTACACCTTC
-,-,TRBV11-2,TRBJ2-7,CASSPIRLDREQYF,TGTGCCAGCAGCCCGATTAGACTAGATCGCGAGCAGTACTTC
-,once,TRBV18,TRBJ1-2,CASSPRRVMVPGYTF,TGTGCCAGCTCACCAAGACGGGTTATGGTTCCCGGCTACACCTTC
TRBD1,-,TRBV5-1,TRBJ2-7,CASSLQRQGLQGSYEQYF,TGCGCCAGCAGCTTGCAACGACAGGGCCTCCAGGGGTCCTACGAGCAGTACTTC
TRBD1,-,TRBV18,TRBJ1-2,CASSPSTGHGYGYTF,TGTGCCAGCTCACCGTCGACAGGGCACGGCTATGGCTACACCTTC
-,-,TRBV9,TRBJ1-1,CASSVFLNTEAFF,TGTGCCAGCAGCGTATTTCTAAACACTGAAGCTTTCTTT
TRBD2,-,TRBV27,TRBJ2-3,CASSFDERGPTSTDTQYF,TGTGCCAGCAGTTTCGACGAGCGGGGGCCGACTAGCACAGATACGCAGTATTTT
-,-,TRBV11-2,TRBJ1-1,CASSPRGAGTEAFF,TGTGCCAGCAGCCCAAGGGGAGCGGGGACTGAAGCTTTCTTT
-,-,TRBV9,TRBJ1-3,CASSVGQLGGAPGNTIYF,TGTGCCAGCAGCGTAGGACAGTTGGGGGGGGCTCCTGGAAACACCATATATTTT
TRBD2,-,TRBV7-3,TRBJ2-5,CASSLVGGGAVETQYF,TGTGCCAGCAGCTTAGTCGGCGGGGGGGCGGTAGAGACCCAGTACTTC
-,few,TRBV6-4,TRBJ2-7,CASTRDTHFYEQYF,TGTGCCAGCACCCGGGACACACATTTCTACGAGCAGTACTTC
TRBD1,-,TRBV16,TRBJ2-7,CASRGTGVGYEQYF,TGTGCCAGCAGAGGGACAGGGGTTGGCTACGAGCAGTACTTC
-,-,TRBV6-2/TRBV6-3,TRBJ1-5,CASSYTQGNQPQHF,TGTGCCAGCAGTTACACCCAGGGGAATCAGCCCCAGCATTTT
TRBD2,-,TRBV5-1,TRBJ2-1,CASSWGLAGVLDEQFF,TGCGCCAGCAGCTGGGGACTAGCGGGTGTACTGGATGAGCAGTTCTTC
TRBD1,-,TRBV19,TRBJ2-1,CASTRGQGFNEQFF,TGTGCCAGTACCAGGGGACAGGGTTTCAATGAGCAGTTCTTC
TRBD2,-,TRBV5-1,TRBJ2-1,CASSLAGVAGVHYNEQFF,TGCGCCAGCAGCTTGGCCGGGGTAGCGGGGGTGCACTACAATGAGCAGTTCTTC
TRBD1,-,TRBV7-2,TRBJ1-2,CASSLAWTGVLFYGYTF,TGTGCCAGCAGCTTAGCCTGGACAGGGGTCCTTTTCTATGGCTACACCTTC
TRBD1,-,TRBV6-5,TRBJ2-7,CASSYMGQGTYEQYF,TGTGCCAGCAGTTACATGGGACAGGGAACCTACGAGCAGTACTTC
-,-,TRBV10-3,TRBJ2-6,CAIRDLDSGANVLTF,TGTGCCATCAGGGACTTGGACTCTGGGGCCAACGTCCTGACTTTC
-,-,TRBV10-3,TRBJ1-1,CAISSGTEAFF,TGTGCCATCAGCTCCGGGACTGAAGCTTTCTTT
TRBD1,-,TRBV25-1,TRBJ1-4,CASSEWQGEANEKLFF,TGTGCCAGCAGTGAATGGCAGGGGGAAGCTAATGAAAAACTGTTTTTT
TRBD1,-,TRBV15,TRBJ2-3,CATSSAGTVNTQYF,TGTGCCACCAGCAGTGCCGGGACAGTAAATACGCAGTATTTT
TRBD1,-,TRBV4-1,TRBJ1-5,CASSQAGTANQPQHF,TGCGCCAGCAGCCAAGCCGGGACAGCTAATCAGCCCCAGCATTTT
-,-,TRBV9,TRBJ1-3,CASSVASSSGNTIYF,TGTGCCAGCAGCGTAGCGTCGAGCTCTGGAAACACCATATATTTT
TRBD1,-,TRBV5-4,TRBJ1-2,CASRPRQGYLNYGYTF,TGTGCCAGCAGGCCCCGACAGGGTTACCTTAACTATGGCTACACCTTC
-,once,TRBV19,TRBJ1-6,CASSIARGRSSYNSPLHF,TGTGCCAGTAGTATAGCAAGGGGCCGGAGCTCCTATAATTCACCCCTCCACTTT
TRBD1,-,TRBV5-4,TRBJ1-2,CASSLAGTGGGYGYTF,TGTGCCAGCAGCTTGGCAGGGACAGGGGGGGGCTATGGCTACACCTTC
-,-,TRBV7-9,TRBJ2-4,CASSLGRVGVKNIQYF,TGTGCCAGCAGCTTAGGAAGAGTAGGGGTCAAAAACATTCAGTACTTC
-,-,TRBV3-1/TRBV3-2,TRBJ2-7,CASSRHSSYEQYF,TGTGCCAGCAGTCGGCACAGCTCCTACGAGCAGTACTTC
-,-,TRBV19,TRBJ2-3,CASSMARRRRDSTDTQYF,TGTGCCAGTAGTATGGCCCGCCGTCGGAGGGATAGCACAGATACGCAGTATTTT
TRBD1,-,TRBV18,TRBJ1-6,CASSPPFVQGQGFSYSPLHF,TGTGCCAGCTCACCACCGTTTGTGCAGGGACAGGGATTTTCTTATTCACCCCTCCACTTT
-,-,TRBV3-1/TRBV3-2,TRBJ1-1,CASSQRTEAFF,TGTGCCAGCAGCCAACGGACAGAAGCTTTCTTT
TRBD2,-,TRBV27,TRBJ2-4,CASSSGDPLAKNIQYF,TGTGCCAGCTCTAGCGGGGACCCCTTAGCCAAAAACATTCAGTACTTC